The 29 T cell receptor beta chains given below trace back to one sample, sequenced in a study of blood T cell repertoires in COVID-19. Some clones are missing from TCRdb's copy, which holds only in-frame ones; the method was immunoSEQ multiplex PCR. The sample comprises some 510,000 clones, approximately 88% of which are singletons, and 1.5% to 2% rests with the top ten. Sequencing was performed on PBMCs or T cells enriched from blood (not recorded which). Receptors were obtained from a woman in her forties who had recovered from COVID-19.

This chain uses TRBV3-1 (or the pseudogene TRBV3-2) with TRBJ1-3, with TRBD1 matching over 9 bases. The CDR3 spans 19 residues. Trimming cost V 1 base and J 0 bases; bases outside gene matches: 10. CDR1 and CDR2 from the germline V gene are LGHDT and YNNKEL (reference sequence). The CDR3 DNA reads TGTGCCAGCAGCCAAGTTACCGGGACAGGGAGCTTCTCTGGAAACACCATATATTTT. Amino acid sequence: CASSQVTGTGSFSGNTIYF.

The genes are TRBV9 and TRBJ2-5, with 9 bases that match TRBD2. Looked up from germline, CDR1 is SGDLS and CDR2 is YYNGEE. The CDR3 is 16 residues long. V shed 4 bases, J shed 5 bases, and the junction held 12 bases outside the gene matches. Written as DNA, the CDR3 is TGTGCCAGCAGCCCTCGTCCCCTAGCGGGAACGGAGACCCAGTACTTC. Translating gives CASSPRPLAGTETQYF.

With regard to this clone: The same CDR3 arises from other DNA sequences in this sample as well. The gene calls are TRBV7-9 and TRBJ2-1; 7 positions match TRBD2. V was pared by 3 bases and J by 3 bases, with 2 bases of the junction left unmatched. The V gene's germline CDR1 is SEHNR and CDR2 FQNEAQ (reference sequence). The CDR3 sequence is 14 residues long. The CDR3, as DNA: TGTGCCAGCAGCTTGACTAGCAGCTACAATGAGCAGTTCTTC. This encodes CASSLTSSYNEQFF.

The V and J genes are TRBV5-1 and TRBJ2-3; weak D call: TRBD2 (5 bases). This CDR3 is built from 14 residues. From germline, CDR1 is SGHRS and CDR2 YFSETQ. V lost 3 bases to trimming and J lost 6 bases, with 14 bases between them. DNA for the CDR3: TGCGCCAGCAGCTCGGACTCTCCCTTGGATACGCAGTATTTT. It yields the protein CASSSDSPLDTQYF.

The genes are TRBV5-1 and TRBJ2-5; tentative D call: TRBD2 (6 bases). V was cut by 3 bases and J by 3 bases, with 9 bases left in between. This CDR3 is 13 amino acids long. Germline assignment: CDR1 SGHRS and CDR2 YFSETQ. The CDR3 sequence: CASSSGGEETQYF. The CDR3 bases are TGCGCCAGCAGCTCTGGAGGGGAAGAGACCCAGTACTTC.

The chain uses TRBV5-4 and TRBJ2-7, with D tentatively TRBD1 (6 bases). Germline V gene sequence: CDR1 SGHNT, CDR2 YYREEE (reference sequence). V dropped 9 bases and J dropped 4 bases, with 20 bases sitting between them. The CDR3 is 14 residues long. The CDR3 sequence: CATHTGSAVYEQYF. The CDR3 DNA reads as TGTGCCACCCATACAGGGTCGGCAGTTTACGAGCAGTACTTC.

In DNA form, the CDR3 reads TGTGCCAGCTCACCACCTCCGGCTGGGGCCAACGTCCTGACTTTC. Protein product: CASSPPPAGANVLTF. V is TRBV18 and J is TRBJ2-6; no clear D. The CDR3 is 15 amino acids. Trimming left V 0 bases short and J 2 bases short, with 5 bases between. Germline V gene lookup returns CDR1 KGHSH and CDR2 LQKENI.

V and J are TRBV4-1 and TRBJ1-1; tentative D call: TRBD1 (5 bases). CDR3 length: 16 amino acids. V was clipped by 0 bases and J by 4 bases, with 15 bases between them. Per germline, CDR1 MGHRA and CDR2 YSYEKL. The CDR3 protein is CASSQDLGRVATEAFF. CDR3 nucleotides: TGCGCCAGCAGCCAAGATCTGGGCAGGGTAGCCACTGAAGCTTTCTTT.

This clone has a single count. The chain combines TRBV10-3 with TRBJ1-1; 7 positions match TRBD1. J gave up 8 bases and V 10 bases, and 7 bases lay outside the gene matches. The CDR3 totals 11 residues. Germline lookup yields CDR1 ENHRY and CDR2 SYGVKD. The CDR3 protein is CATKLDREAFF. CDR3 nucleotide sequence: TGTGCCACCAAGTTGGACAGGGAAGCTTTCTTT.

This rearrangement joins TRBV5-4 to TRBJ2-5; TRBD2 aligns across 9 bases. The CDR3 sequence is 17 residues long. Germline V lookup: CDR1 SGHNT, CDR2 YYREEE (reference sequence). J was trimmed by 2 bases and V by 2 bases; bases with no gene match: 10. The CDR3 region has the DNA TGTGCCAGCAGCTTACGTAGCGGGAGCCGAAGTCAAGAGACCCAGTACTTC. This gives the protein CASSLRSGSRSQETQYF.

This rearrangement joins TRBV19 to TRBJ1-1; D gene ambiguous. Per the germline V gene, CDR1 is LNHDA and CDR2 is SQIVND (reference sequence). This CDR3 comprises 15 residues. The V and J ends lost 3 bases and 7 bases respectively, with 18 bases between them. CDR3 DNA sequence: TGTGCCAGTAGTATTAGGAGTGAGGCCAGAGGTGAAGCTTTCTTT. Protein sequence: CASSIRSEARGEAFF.

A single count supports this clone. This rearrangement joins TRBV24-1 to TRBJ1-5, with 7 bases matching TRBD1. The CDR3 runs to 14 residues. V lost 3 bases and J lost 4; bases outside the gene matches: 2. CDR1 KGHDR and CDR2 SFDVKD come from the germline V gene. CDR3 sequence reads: CATSDGTENQPQHF. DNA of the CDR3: TGTGCCACCAGTGATGGGACAGAAAATCAGCCCCAGCATTTT.

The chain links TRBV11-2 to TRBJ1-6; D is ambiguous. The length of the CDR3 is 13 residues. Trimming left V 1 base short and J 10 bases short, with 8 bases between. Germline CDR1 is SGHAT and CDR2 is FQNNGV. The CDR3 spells CASSLGLSSPLHF. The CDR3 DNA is TGTGCCAGCAGCTTAGGACTGTCCTCACCCCTCCACTTT.

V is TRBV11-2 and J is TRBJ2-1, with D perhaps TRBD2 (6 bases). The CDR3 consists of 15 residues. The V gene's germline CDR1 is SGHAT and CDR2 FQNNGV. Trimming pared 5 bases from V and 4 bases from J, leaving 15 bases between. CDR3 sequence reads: CASSLEGRQYNEQFF. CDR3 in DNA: TGTGCCAGCAGCCTTGAGGGGAGGCAATACAATGAGCAGTTCTTC.

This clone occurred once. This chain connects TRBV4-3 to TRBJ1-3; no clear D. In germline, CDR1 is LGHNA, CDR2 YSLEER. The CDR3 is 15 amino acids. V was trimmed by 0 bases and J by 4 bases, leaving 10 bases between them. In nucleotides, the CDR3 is TGCGCCAGCAGCCAAGAAGGCGCGGGAGGAAACACCATATATTTT. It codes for CASSQEGAGGNTIYF.

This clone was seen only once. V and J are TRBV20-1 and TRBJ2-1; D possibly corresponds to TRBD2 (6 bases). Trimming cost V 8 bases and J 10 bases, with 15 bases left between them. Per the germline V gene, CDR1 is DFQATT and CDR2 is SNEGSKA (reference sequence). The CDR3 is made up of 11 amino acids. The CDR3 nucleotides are TGCAGTTCTCGCGCGGGGTACGAGCAGTTCTTC. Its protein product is CSSRAGYEQFF.

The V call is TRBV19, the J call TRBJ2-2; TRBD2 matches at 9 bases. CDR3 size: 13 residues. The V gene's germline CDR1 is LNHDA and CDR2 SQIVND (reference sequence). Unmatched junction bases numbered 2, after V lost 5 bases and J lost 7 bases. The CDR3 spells CASSGGGGGELFF. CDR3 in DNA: TGTGCCAGTAGTGGCGGGGGGGGCGGGGAGCTGTTTTTT.

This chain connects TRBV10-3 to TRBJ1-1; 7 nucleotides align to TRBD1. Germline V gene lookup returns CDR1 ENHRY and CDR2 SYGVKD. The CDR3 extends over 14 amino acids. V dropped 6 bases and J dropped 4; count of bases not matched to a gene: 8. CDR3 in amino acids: CAISKDRSGTEAFF. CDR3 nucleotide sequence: TGTGCCATCAGCAAGGACAGGTCGGGCACTGAAGCTTTCTTT.

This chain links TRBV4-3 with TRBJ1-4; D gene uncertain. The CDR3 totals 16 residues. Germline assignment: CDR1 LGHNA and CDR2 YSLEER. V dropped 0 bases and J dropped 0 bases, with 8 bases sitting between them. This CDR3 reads CASSQDWPATNEKLFF. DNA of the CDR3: TGCGCCAGCAGCCAAGATTGGCCAGCAACTAATGAAAAACTGTTTTTT.

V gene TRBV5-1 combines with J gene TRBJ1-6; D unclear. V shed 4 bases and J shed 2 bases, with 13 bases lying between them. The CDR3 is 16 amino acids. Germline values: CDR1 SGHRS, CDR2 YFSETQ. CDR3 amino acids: CASSLREGAYNSPLHF. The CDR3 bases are TGCGCCAGCAGCCTACGAGAGGGAGCCTATAATTCACCCCTCCACTTT. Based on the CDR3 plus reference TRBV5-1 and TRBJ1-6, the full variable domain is KAGVTQTPRYLIKTRGQQVTLSCSPISGHRSVSWYQQTPGQGLQFLFEYFSETQRNKGNFPGRFSGRQFSNSRSEMNVSTLELGDSALYLCASSLREGAYNSPLHFGNGTRLTVT.

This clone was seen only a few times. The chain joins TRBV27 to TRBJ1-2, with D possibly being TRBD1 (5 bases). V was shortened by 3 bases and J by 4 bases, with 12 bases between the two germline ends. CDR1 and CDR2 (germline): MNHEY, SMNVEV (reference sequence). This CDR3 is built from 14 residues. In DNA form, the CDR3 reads TGTGCCAGCAGTTTGCAGGGCACCTTCTATGGCTACACCTTC. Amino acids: CASSLQGTFYGYTF.

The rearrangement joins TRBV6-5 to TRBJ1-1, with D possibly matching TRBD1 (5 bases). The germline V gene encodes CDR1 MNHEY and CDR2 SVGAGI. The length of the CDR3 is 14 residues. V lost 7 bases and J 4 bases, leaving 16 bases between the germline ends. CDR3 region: CASTEERGGTEAFF. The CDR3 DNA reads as TGTGCCAGCACCGAGGAAAGGGGCGGCACTGAAGCTTTCTTT.

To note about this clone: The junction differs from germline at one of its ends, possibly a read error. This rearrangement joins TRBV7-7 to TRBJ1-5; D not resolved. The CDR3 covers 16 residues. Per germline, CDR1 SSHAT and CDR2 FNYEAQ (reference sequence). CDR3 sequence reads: CASSLAKIVGNQPQHF. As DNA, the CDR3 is TGTGCTAGCAGCTTAGCAAAGATAGTTGGCAATCAGCCCCAGCATTTT.

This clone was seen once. CDR3 region: CASEGTKSGTGGGGYTF. As DNA, the CDR3 is TGTGCCAGCGAGGGCACCAAATCGGGGACAGGGGGCGGGGGCTACACCTTC. This chain joins TRBV25-1 and TRBJ1-2; 12 bases are shared with TRBD1. V shed 8 bases and J 8 bases; nucleotides not matched to a gene: 18. Germline V gene sequence: CDR1 MGHDK, CDR2 SYGVNS. The CDR3 contains 17 residues.

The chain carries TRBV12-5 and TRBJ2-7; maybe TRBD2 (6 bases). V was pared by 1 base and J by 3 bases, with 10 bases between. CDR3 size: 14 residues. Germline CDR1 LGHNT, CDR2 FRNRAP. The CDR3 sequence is CASGLARGFYEQYF. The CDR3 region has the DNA TGTGCTAGTGGTTTGGCACGGGGGTTCTACGAGCAGTACTTC. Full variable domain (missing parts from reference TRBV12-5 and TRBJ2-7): DARVTQTPRHKVTEMGQEVTMRCQPILGHNTVFWYRQTMMQGLELLAYFRNRAPLDDSGMPKDRFSAEMPDATLATLKIQPSEPRDSAVYFCASGLARGFYEQYFGPGTRLTVT.

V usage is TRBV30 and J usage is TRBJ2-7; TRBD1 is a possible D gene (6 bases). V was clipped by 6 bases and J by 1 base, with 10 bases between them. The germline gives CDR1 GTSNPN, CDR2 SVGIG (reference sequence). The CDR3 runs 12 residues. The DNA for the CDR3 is TGTGCCTGCCGGGACAATTCCTACGAGCAGTACTTC. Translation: CACRDNSYEQYF.

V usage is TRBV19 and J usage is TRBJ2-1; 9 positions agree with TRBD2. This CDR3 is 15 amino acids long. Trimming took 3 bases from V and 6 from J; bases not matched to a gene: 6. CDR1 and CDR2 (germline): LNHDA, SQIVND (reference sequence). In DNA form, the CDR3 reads TGTGCCAGTAGTATTGATGCGGGAGGGACCAATGAGCAGTTCTTC. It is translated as CASSIDAGGTNEQFF. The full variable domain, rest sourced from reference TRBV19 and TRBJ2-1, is DGGITQSPKYLFRKEGQNVTLSCEQNLNHDAMYWYRQDPGQGLRLIYYSQIVNDFQKGDIAEGYSVSREKKESFPLTVTSAQKNPTAFYLCASSIDAGGTNEQFFGPGTRLTVL.

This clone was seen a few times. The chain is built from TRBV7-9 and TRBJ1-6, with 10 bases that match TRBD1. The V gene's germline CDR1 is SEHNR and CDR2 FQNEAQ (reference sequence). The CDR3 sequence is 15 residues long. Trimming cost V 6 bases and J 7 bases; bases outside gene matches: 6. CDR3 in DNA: TGTGCCAGCAGACAAAGACAGGGGGCCAATTCACCCCTCCACTTT. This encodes CASRQRQGANSPLHF.

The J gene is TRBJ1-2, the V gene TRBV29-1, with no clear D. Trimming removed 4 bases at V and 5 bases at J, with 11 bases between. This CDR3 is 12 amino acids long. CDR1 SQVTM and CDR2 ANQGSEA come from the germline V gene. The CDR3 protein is CSVGPEEYGYTF. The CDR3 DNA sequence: TGCAGCGTTGGACCCGAGGAGTATGGCTACACCTTC.